The T cell receptor (beta chain) described here comes from a study of Ad26.COV2.S vaccination and SARS-CoV-2 variants (dated by TCRdb to about 2021). Looking at the study overall: Vaccine-arm donors came from COV1001, a multicentre, randomized, double-blind, placebo-controlled phase I-IIa trial of Ad26.COV2.S in healthy adults. Investigators did not know the trial group allocation while performing experiments and assessing outcomes. Trial participants were randomized into five groups of five: low-dose or high-dose Ad26.COV2.S given once or twice, or placebo on both occasions. A total of 32 samples were included in the TCR-sequenced set, comprising roughly 19 Ad26.COV2.S vaccine recipients, 5 placebo recipients and 8 SARS-CoV-2 convalescent individuals. Ad26.COV2.S was administered intramuscularly at 5 x 10^10 or 1 x 10^11 viral particles, either as a single shot or as two shots given 56 days apart. TCRbeta repertoire sequencing served as the tool for gauging how specific and how broad the SARS-CoV-2-reactive T cell receptors were following Ad26.COV2.S vaccination. Overall study outcomes, separate from this receptor: The authors noted that total T cell responses may have been underestimated by the TCR breadth and depth analyses. The study lacked the statistical power to compare responses across vaccine doses or regimens. Higher spike-specific TCR breadth was observed in Ad26.COV2.S recipients than in placebo recipients (P = 0.0014). Vaccine and placebo recipients had similar non-spike TCR breadth, a finding consistent with the vaccine containing only spike. After vaccination, substantial breadth of spike-specific CD8+ and CD4+ T cell responses was reported.

The treatment or condition tag for this specimen amounts to: about 20 received Ad26.COV2.S at low or high dose, single or two shots; about five received placebo; per-sample allocation not given. Repertoires of vaccine and placebo recipients were sequenced from samples taken on day 63 after the first injection. Between 29 July and 7 August 2020, Cohort 1b enrolled 25 adults aged 18-55 years at one site in Boston, USA. As a vaccine, Ad26.COV2.S was a replication-incompetent adenovirus type 26 vector that expressed a prefusion-stabilized SARS-CoV-2 spike protein derived from the original Wuhan strain. CDR1 and CDR2 were assigned from the germline V gene as KGHSH and LQKENI. V loses 2 bases of germline sequence and J loses 2 bases, and the interval between the two ends is 12 bases. The CDR3 covers 15 residues, taking in both the cysteine and the phenylalanine. Just the 45-base CDR3 DNA is kept, in frame starting at base 1.

TCRbeta CDR3 regions were sequenced with the immunoSEQ Assay. After extraction, genomic DNA underwent amplification by bias-controlled multiplex PCR, followed by high-throughput sequencing. On the authors' methods: To quantify the absolute abundance of every unique TCRbeta CDR3 region, sequences were collapsed and filtered. T cell fraction was estimated by normalizing TCRbeta template counts to usable DNA, which was measured by amplifying reference genes present in all nucleated cells. Repertoire TCRs were annotated as SARS-CoV-2-specific by exact matching of V gene, CDR3 amino acid sequence and J gene to a known reactive TCR set. The reference SARS-CoV-2 TCR set was derived from MIRA and filtered for enrichment in COVID-19-positive ImmuneCODE repertoires, a step that removed public or cross-reactive TCRs. Using the MIRA antigens, annotated TCRs were further analysed by specific ORF or by position within an ORF. Depth was the summed frequency of annotated unique rearrangements, while breadth was defined as annotated unique rearrangements over total unique productive rearrangements. Two-sided Wilcoxon rank-sum tests were applied when comparing TCR breadth between groups. This immuneACCESS table, as held by TCRdb, lists in-frame sequences with V and J called but not all clones. Of the missing ones, under half trace to an unresolved V gene in checked studies; the others have no known cause. That table supplies the V and J calls and clone size; D and trimming were determined from the DNA. The table for this sample lists 350,000 to 450,000 clones; 92% of them were counted only once. The ten largest clones capture about 1.6% of the sample.

Note on this clone: No cognate antigen has been identified for it. Nothing much larger sits one base from this clone, and base qualities are not available.

The sequence was collected from a person aged 18-60 years who received the Ad26.COV2.S COVID-19 vaccine or a placebo. The chain was built from TRBV18 and TRBJ2-5; possibly the D gene is TRBD2, per 5 matching bases. Sequenced material: peripheral blood, taken in a trial of Ad26.COV2.S vaccine versus placebo. The CDR3: CASSPDSLAQETQYF. The DNA sequence follows: TGTGCCAGCTCACCAGACTCCCTAGCTCAAGAGACCCAGTACTTC.